This TCR beta chain was found in a study of T cell changes during pregnancy in multiple sclerosis. Sequencing was performed with immunoSEQ multiplex PCR; in TCRdb, only in-frame clones are kept and a portion is missing. The data hold roughly 49,000 clones, with roughly 92% observed a single time. Germline CDR1 and CDR2: SGHNT and YYREEE (reference sequence). The CDR3 extends over 17 amino acids. Trimming pared 3 bases from V and 5 bases from J, leaving 22 bases between. The sequencing here drew on peripheral blood, taken after pregnancy. This clonotype was sampled from a female donor with multiple sclerosis, enrolled in a pregnancy study. The chain recombines TRBV5-4 with TRBJ2-3; D might be TRBD1 (6 bases). The DNA of the CDR3 is TGTGCCAGCAGCTCCAAACGAGCAGGGGTTGTTGTAGATACGCAGTATTTT. Translating gives CASSSKRAGVVVDTQYF.